The clone carrying this T cell receptor (beta chain) showed up just a few times. Its specificity is unknown. The assay was immunoSEQ multiplex PCR, and TCRdb's table has in-frame clones only and misses some. The data show more than 25,000 clones, around three quarters seen once. This record belongs to a study of radiotherapy plus CTLA-4 blockade in lung cancer. Across the whole study: Objective responses were documented in 15% to 20% of patients, with disease control in 25% to 35%. Study conclusions and caveats: Early clonal dynamics of blood T cells, together with interferon-beta, were reported as the best response predictor. In blood, tumor-derived TCR clones expanded after radiotherapy plus ipilimumab.

The germline CDR1 and CDR2 sequences are MGHDK and SYGVNS. CDR3 size: 18 residues. With 2 bases removed from V and 0 bases from J, the gap between germline ends came to 17 bases. Treatment of patients with chemo-refractory metastatic non-small-cell lung cancer consisted of focal radiation plus CTLA-4 blockade with ipilimumab. This specimen consisted of peripheral blood, obtained from a patient treated with radiotherapy plus ipilimumab. The chain employs TRBV25-1 and TRBJ2-4; D is uncertain. This sequence originates from a human donor with non-small cell lung cancer that progressed on radiotherapy plus ipilimumab. CDR3 loop: CASSERRHLMLAKNIQYF. The CDR3 DNA reads TGTGCCAGCAGTGAACGACGGCATCTCATGCTAGCCAAAAACATTCAGTACTTC.